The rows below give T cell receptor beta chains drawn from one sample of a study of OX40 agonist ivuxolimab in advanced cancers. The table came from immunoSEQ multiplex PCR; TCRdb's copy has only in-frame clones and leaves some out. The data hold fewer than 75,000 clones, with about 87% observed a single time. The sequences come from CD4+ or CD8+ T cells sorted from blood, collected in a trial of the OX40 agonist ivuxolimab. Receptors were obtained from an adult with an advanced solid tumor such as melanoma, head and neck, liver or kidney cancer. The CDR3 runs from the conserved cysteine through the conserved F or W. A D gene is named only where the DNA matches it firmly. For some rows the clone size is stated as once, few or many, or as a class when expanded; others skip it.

CDR3aa: CASSVGGTSETPGELFF
CDR3nt: TGTGCCAGCAGCGTAGGAGGGACTAGTGAGACCCCCGGGGAGCTGTTTTTT
d_gene: TRBD2
j_gene: TRBJ2-2
v_gene: TRBV9
abundance: -

CDR3aa: CASTQGPFQETQYF
CDR3nt: TGTGCCAGCACTCAGGGCCCCTTCCAAGAGACCCAGTACTTC
d_gene: -
j_gene: TRBJ2-5
v_gene: TRBV6-1
abundance: -

CDR3aa: CASSELQGRNYGYTF
CDR3nt: TGTGCCAGCAGTGAATTACAGGGGCGGAACTATGGCTACACCTTC
d_gene: TRBD1
j_gene: TRBJ1-2
v_gene: TRBV6-1
abundance: -

CDR3aa: CASSTSSGGNQPQHF
CDR3nt: TGTGCCAGTAGTACGTCGTCAGGCGGCAATCAGCCCCAGCATTTT
d_gene: -
j_gene: TRBJ1-5
v_gene: TRBV19
abundance: -

CDR3aa: CALSGGISTDTQYF
CDR3nt: TGTGCCCTATCGGGTGGGATAAGCACAGATACGCAGTATTTT
d_gene: -
j_gene: TRBJ2-3
v_gene: TRBV10-3
abundance: -

CDR3aa: CASSTLAYNEQFF
CDR3nt: TGTGCCAGCAGTACACTAGCTTACAATGAGCAGTTCTTC
d_gene: -
j_gene: TRBJ2-1
v_gene: TRBV6-6
abundance: -

CDR3aa: CASSPQFGLAGEETQYF
CDR3nt: TGTGCCAGCTCACCACAGTTTGGACTAGCGGGAGAAGAGACCCAGTACTTC
d_gene: TRBD2
j_gene: TRBJ2-5
v_gene: TRBV18
abundance: -

CDR3aa: CSVALAGTDTQYF
CDR3nt: TGCAGCGTCGCACTAGCGGGCACAGATACGCAGTATTTT
d_gene: TRBD2
j_gene: TRBJ2-3
v_gene: TRBV29-1
abundance: -

CDR3aa: CASSLKPGLEKLFF
CDR3nt: TGTGCCAGCAGCTTAAAGCCAGGGCTAGAAAAACTGTTTTTT
d_gene: -
j_gene: TRBJ1-4
v_gene: TRBV11-2
abundance: once

CDR3aa: CASSLAGPMNTEAFF
CDR3nt: TGTGCCAGCAGCTTAGCAGGGCCTATGAACACTGAAGCTTTCTTT
d_gene: -
j_gene: TRBJ1-1
v_gene: TRBV7-3
abundance: -

CDR3aa: CASSLDSVHGYTF
CDR3nt: TGTGCCAGCTCGCTGGACAGCGTTCATGGCTACACCTTC
d_gene: -
j_gene: TRBJ1-2
v_gene: TRBV18
abundance: -

CDR3aa: CASRGQSTDTQYF
CDR3nt: TGTGCCAGCAGAGGCCAAAGCACAGATACGCAGTATTTT
d_gene: -
j_gene: TRBJ2-3
v_gene: TRBV5-4
abundance: -

CDR3aa: CASSLAIIEDTQYF
CDR3nt: TGTGCCAGCAGCTTAGCGATTATAGAAGATACGCAGTATTTT
d_gene: -
j_gene: TRBJ2-3
v_gene: TRBV11-2
abundance: -

CDR3aa: CASSLRTVNTGELFF
CDR3nt: TGCGCCAGCAGCCTCCGGACGGTGAACACCGGGGAGCTGTTTTTT
d_gene: -
j_gene: TRBJ2-2
v_gene: TRBV5-1
abundance: once

CDR3aa: CASSYSFQYEQYF
CDR3nt: TGTGCCAGCAGTTATTCATTCCAGTACGAGCAGTACTTC
d_gene: -
j_gene: TRBJ2-7
v_gene: TRBV6-5
abundance: -

CDR3aa: CASSFRTDYYGYTF
CDR3nt: TGCGCCAGCAGCTTCCGGACAGATTACTATGGCTACACCTTC
d_gene: -
j_gene: TRBJ1-2
v_gene: TRBV5-1
abundance: -

CDR3aa: CASSYGGYGYTF
CDR3nt: TGTGCCAGCAGTTACGGGGGGTATGGCTACACCTTC
d_gene: -
j_gene: TRBJ1-2
v_gene: TRBV6-6
abundance: -

CDR3aa: CAWSEGAIYF
CDR3nt: TGTGCCTGGAGCGAAGGGGCCATATATTTT
d_gene: -
j_gene: TRBJ1-3
v_gene: TRBV30
abundance: few

CDR3aa: CATSQTSGTNTGELFF
CDR3nt: TGCGCCACTTCTCAGACTAGCGGGACGAACACCGGGGAGCTGTTTTTT
d_gene: TRBD2
j_gene: TRBJ2-2
v_gene: TRBV5-1
abundance: -

CDR3aa: CASSLFGLAGFTQYF
CDR3nt: TGTGCCAGCAGTTTGTTCGGACTCGCTGGGTTTACGCAGTATTTT
d_gene: -
j_gene: TRBJ2-3
v_gene: TRBV28
abundance: -

CDR3aa: CASKPGLAGDTQYF
CDR3nt: TGTGCCAGCAAACCCGGACTAGCGGGAGATACGCAGTATTTT
d_gene: TRBD2
j_gene: TRBJ2-3
v_gene: TRBV6-5
abundance: -

CDR3aa: CASSLERGIATGELFF
CDR3nt: TGTGCCAGCAGCTTAGAGAGGGGGATTGCCACCGGGGAGCTGTTTTTT
d_gene: -
j_gene: TRBJ2-2
v_gene: TRBV11-3
abundance: -

CDR3aa: CASSAATHRFSGQPQHF
CDR3nt: TGTGCCAGTAGTGCCGCCACCCACAGGTTTAGCGGTCAGCCCCAGCATTTT
d_gene: -
j_gene: TRBJ1-5
v_gene: TRBV19
abundance: -